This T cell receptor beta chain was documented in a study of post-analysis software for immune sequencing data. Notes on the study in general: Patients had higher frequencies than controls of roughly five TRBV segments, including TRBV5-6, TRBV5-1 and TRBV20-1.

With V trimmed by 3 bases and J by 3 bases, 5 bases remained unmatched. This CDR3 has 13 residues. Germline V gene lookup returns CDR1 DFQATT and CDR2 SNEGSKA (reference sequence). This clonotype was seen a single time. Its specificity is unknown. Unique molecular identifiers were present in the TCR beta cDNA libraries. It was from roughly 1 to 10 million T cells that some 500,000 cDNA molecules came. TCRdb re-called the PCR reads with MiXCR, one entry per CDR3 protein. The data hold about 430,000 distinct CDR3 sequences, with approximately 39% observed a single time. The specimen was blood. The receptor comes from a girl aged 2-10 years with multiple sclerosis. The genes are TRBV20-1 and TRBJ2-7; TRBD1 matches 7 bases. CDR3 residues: CSARRDRLYEQYF. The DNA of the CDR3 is TGCAGTGCTAGGAGGGACAGACTCTACGAGCAGTACTTC.